This T cell receptor (beta chain) emerged from a study of cytomegalovirus exposure and HLA in healthy donors. Whole-study context: Unique TCR beta sequences numbering some 120 million came from about 179 million T cells in an earlier analysis. Counted in an early data release were 85 million or so unique TCRs from HLA-typed donors.

PCR primers comprised 60 Vbeta and 13 Jbeta primers. Method: immunoSEQ multiplex PCR; TCRdb's copy keeps in-frame clones and lacks some. The sample has 100,000 to 150,000 clones, approximately 73% seen once. The sample taken for sequencing was PBMCs. The receptor comes from a man in his sixties in good health and CMV-seropositive.

CDR3 coding DNA: TGCGCCAGCAGCATAGCGGGGGCCTTCACAGATACGCAGTATTTT. This gives the protein CASSIAGAFTDTQYF. The gene calls are TRBV5-1 and TRBJ2-3, with TRBD2 matching 9 bases. Looked up from germline, CDR1 is SGHRS and CDR2 is YFSETQ. The CDR3 is 15 residues long. With V trimmed by 4 bases and J by 2 bases, 5 bases remained unmatched.